This T cell receptor (beta chain) came from a study of blood T cell repertoires in COVID-19. There are 16 residues in the CDR3. Trimming took 4 bases from V and 4 from J, leaving 18 bases between them. Looked up from germline, CDR1 is LGHNA and CDR2 is YNFKEQ. In its sample, this clone was seen once. Libraries were prepared by immunoSEQ multiplex PCR; TCRdb keeps only in-frame clonotypes and omits some of them. Among around 280,000 clones listed, around 86% were seen once. This receptor was taken from a woman younger than 45 who had recovered from COVID-19. The sample taken for sequencing was peripheral blood. The gene calls are TRBV4-2 and TRBJ2-3; a weak D match, TRBD2 (7 bases). This chain's CDR3 is CASSPAGAGVPDTQYF. The DNA for the CDR3 is TGTGCCAGCAGCCCCGCGGGGGCGGGAGTGCCAGATACGCAGTATTTT.